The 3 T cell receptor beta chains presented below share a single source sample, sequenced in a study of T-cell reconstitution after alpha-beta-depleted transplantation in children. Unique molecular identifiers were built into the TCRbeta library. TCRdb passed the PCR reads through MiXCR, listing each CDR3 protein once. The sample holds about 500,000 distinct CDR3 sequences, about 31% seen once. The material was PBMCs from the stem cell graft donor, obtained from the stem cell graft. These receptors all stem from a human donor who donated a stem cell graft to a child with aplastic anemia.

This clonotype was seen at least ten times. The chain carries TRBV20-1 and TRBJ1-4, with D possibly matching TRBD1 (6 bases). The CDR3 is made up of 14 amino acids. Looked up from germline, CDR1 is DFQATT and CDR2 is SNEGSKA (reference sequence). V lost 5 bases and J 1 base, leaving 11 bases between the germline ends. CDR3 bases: TGCAGTGCTCCCAGGGGCCTAACTAATGAAAAACTGTTTTTT. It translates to CSAPRGLTNEKLFF.

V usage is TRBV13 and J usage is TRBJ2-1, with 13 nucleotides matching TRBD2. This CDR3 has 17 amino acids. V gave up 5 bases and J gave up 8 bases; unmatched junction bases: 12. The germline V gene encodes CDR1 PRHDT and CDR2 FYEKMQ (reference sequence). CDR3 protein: CASSLGLAGAWRDEQFF. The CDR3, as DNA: TGTGCCAGCAGCCTCGGACTAGCGGGAGCCTGGAGGGATGAGCAGTTCTTC.

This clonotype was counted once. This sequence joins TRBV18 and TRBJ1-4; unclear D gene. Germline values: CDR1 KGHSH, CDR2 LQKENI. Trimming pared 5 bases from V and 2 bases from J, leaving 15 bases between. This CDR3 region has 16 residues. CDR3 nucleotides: TGTGCCAGCTCAATTCGAGGGTCATCGACTAATGAAAAACTGTTTTTT. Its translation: CASSIRGSSTNEKLFF.